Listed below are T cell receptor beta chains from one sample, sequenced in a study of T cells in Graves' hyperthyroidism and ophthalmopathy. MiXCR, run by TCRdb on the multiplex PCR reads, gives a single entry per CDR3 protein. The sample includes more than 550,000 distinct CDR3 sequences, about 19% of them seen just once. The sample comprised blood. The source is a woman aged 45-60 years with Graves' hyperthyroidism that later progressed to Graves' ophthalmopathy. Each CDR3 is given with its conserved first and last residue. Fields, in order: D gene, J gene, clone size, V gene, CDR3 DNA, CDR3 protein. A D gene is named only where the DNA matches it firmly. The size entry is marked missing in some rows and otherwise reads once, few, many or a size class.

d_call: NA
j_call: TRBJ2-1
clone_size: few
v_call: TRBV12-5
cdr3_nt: TGTGCTAGCGCAGGAGTTTACAATGAGCAGTTCTTC
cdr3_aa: CASAGVYNEQFF

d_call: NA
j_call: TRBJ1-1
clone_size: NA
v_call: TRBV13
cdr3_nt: TGTGCCAGCAGCACCCGTCCGAACACTGAAGCTTTCTTT
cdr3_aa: CASSTRPNTEAFF

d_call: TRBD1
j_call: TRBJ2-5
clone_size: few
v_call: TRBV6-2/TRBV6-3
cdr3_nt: TGTGCCAGCAGTCCCCAAAGGGGGACAGGGTTCGAGACCCAGTACTTC
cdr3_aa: CASSPQRGTGFETQYF

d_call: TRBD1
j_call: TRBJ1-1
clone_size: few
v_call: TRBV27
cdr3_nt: TGTGCCAGCAGTTTGGGTCGAGACAGGGCCCTCCTGGGCACTGAAGCTTTCTTT
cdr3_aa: CASSLGRDRALLGTEAFF

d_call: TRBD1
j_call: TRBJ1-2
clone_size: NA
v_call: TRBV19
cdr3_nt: TGTGCCAGTATCACGGCACACACTCTCCGGGACAGGGTATTGTTCGGCTACACCTTC
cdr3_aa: CASITAHTLRDRVLFGYTF

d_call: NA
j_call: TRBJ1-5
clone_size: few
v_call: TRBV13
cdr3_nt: TGTGCCAGCAGCTTTAGGACAACCAACACCAAGGGCAATCAGCCCCAGCATTTT
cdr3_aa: CASSFRTTNTKGNQPQHF

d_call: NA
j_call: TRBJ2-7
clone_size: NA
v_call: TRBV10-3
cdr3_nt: TGTGCCATCAGTGACCAGATACAGGGTAGCTACGAGCAGTACTTC
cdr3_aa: CAISDQIQGSYEQYF

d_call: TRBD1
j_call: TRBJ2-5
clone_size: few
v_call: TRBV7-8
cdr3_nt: TGTGCCAGCAGCTTAGTGGGACAGCTCCAAGAGACCCAGTACTTC
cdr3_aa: CASSLVGQLQETQYF

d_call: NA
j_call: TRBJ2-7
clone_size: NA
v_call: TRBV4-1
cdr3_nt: TGCGCCAGCAGCCAAGGGGAGGCCGACTACGAGCAGTACTTC
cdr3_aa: CASSQGEADYEQYF

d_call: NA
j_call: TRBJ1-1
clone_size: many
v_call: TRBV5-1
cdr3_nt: TGCGCCAGCAGCGACCAGACAGTGAACACTGAAGCTTTCTTT
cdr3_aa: CASSDQTVNTEAFF

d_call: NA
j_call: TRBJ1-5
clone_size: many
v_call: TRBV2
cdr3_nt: TGTGCCAGCAAAGGGGGGGCAGGGGTCCAGCCCCAGCATTTT
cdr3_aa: CASKGGAGVQPQHF

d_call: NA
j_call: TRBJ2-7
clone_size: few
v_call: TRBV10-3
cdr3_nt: TGTGCCATCAGTGACGGATGGACGGATCCCTACGAGCAGTACTTC
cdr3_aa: CAISDGWTDPYEQYF

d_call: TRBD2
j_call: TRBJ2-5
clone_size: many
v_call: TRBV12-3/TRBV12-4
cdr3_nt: TGTGCCAGCAGTTTAACCAGCGGGGGACCTCAAGAGACCCAGTACTTC
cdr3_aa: CASSLTSGGPQETQYF

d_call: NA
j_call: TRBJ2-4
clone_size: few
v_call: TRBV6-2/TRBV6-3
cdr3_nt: TGTGCCAGCAGTTACGAGCTAGCGAGGGGTGGAAACATTCAGTACTTC
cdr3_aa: CASSYELARGGNIQYF

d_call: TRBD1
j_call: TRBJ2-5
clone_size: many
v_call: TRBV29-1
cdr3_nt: TGCAGCGTTGACAGGGGGCAAGAGACCCAGTACTTC
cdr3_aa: CSVDRGQETQYF

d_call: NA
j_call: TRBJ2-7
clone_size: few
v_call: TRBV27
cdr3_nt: TGTGCCAGCAGATCCCGGGACACCAACTCCTACGAGCAGTACTTC
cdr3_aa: CASRSRDTNSYEQYF

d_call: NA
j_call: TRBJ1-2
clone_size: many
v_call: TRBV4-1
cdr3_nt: TGCGCCAGCAGCCAAGATTCCCAGTTTAACTATGGCTACACCTTC
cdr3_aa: CASSQDSQFNYGYTF

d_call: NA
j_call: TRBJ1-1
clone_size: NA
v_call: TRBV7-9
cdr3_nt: TGTGCCAGCAGCTCGATGACAGGAGGTAAGAACACTGAAGCTTTCTTT
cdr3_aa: CASSSMTGGKNTEAFF

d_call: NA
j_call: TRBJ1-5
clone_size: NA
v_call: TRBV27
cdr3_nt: TGTGCCAGCAGTTTATACCCGCCGTTGGGGAATCAGCCCCAGCATTTT
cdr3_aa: CASSLYPPLGNQPQHF

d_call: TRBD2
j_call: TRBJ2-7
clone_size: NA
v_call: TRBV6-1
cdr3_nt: TGTGCCAGCAGTGCTTGGGGGGGGACGTTTGAGCAGTACTTC
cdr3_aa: CASSAWGGTFEQYF

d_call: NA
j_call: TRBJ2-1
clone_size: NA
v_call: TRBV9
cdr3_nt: TGTGCCAGCAGCCTCAGGGGCCTCTCCTACAATGAGCAGTTCTTC
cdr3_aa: CASSLRGLSYNEQFF

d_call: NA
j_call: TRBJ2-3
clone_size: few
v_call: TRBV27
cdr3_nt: TGTGCCAGCAGTCCAAATAGAGGGACCGAACTAAGCACAGATACGCAGTATTTT
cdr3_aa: CASSPNRGTELSTDTQYF

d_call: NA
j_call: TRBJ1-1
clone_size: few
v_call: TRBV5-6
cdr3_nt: TGTGCCAGCAGCTTGGGCCCAGGGTTGGACACTGAAGCTTTCTTT
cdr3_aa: CASSLGPGLDTEAFF

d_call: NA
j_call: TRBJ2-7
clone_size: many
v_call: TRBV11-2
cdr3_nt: TGTGCCAGCGTGTTTGGTCGCCACGAGCAGTACTTC
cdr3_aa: CASVFGRHEQYF

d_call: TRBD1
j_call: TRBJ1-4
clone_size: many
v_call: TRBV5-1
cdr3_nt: TGTGCCAGCAGCTCGGACAGGGCAACTAATGAAAAACTGTTTTTT
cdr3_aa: CASSSDRATNEKLFF

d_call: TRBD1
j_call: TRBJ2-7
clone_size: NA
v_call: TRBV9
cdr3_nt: TGTGCCAGCAGCGTAGGAATGGGGACAGGGGGGGAGCAGTACTTC
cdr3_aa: CASSVGMGTGGEQYF

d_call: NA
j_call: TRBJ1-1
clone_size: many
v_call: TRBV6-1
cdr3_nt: TGTGCCAGCAGTCCCGAACAGGGAATCACTGAAGCTTTCTTT
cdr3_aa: CASSPEQGITEAFF

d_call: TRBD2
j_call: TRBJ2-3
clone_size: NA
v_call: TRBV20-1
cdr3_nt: TGCAGTGCTCAGACTAGCGGGGGGGCGTGGGAAACGCAGTATTTT
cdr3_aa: CSAQTSGGAWETQYF

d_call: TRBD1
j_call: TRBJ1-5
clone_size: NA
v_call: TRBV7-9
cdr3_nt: TGTGCCAGCAGCCGAGGGACAGGGATTCGGAATCAGCCCCAGCATTTT
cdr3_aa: CASSRGTGIRNQPQHF

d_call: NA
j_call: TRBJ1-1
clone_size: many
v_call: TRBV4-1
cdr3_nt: TGCGCCAGCAGCCAAGCTACAGGAATGGGGACTGAAGCTTTCTTT
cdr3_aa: CASSQATGMGTEAFF

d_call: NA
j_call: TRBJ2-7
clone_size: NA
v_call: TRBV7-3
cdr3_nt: TGTGCCAGCGCGCTGGGACAAGACTACGGGCAGTACTTC
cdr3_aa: CASALGQDYGQYF

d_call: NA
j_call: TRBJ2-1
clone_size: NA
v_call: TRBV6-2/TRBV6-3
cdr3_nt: TGTGCCAGCAAGCAGCACCTGGAGTACAATGAGCAGTTCTTC
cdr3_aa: CASKQHLEYNEQFF

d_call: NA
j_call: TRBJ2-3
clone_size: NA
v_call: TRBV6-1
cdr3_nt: TGTGCCAGCACCAACCGGGGGTTCCCAGATACGCAGTATTTT
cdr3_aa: CASTNRGFPDTQYF

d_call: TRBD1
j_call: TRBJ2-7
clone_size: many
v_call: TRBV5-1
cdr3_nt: TGCGCCAGCAGCTTGGAGCCCGGGACAGGGGGCCGCGAGCAGTACTTC
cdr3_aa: CASSLEPGTGGREQYF

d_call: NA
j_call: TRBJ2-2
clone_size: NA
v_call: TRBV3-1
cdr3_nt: TGTGCCAGCAGCCAAGGGAGCAGCGCCGGGGAGCTGTTTTTT
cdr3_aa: CASSQGSSAGELFF

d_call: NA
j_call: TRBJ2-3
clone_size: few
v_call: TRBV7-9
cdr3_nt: TGTGCCAGCAGCTTAGTCTTGACAGATACGCAGTATTTT
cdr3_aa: CASSLVLTDTQYF

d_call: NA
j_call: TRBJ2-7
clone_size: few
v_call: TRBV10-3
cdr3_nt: TGTGCCATCAGCGGACAGCCTAAGCTCTACGAGCAGTACTTC
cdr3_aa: CAISGQPKLYEQYF

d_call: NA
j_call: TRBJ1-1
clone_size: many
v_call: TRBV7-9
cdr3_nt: TGTGCCAGCAGCGCGAGTGGCACTGAAGCTTTCTTT
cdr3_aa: CASSASGTEAFF

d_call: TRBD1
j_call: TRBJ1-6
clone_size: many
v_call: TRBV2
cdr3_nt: TGTGCCAGCAGTATGGACAGGGCTAAGACACCCCTCCACTTT
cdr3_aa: CASSMDRAKTPLHF

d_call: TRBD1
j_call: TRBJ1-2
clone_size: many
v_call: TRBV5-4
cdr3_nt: TGTGCCAGCAGCTTGGAACAGGGGGCAGGCGGCTACACCTTC
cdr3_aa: CASSLEQGAGGYTF

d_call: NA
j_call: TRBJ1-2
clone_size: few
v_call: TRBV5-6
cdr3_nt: TGTGCCAGCAGCCCCGAGTCGGGGGGGAGCCATGGCTACACCTTC
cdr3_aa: CASSPESGGSHGYTF

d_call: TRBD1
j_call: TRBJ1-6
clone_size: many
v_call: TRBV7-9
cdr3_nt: TGTGCCAGCAGCTTCGGACAGGGTAATTCACCCCTCCACTTT
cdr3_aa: CASSFGQGNSPLHF

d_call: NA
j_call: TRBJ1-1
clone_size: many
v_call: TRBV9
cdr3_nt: TGTGCCAGCAGCGTAGGAAGCTTGAACACTGAAGCTTTCTTT
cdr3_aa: CASSVGSLNTEAFF

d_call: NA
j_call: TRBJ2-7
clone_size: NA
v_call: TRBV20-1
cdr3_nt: TGCAGTGCTAGATTATGGGAAGAGCAGTACTTC
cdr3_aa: CSARLWEEQYF

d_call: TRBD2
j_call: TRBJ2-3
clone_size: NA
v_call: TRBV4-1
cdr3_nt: TGCGCCAGCAGCCCGCGAGCGGGGGGGTGGGGGACAGATACGCAGTATTTT
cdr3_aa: CASSPRAGGWGTDTQYF

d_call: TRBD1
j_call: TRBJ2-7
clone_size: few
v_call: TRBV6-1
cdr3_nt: TGTGCCAGCAGGCGAGACCGGGACAGAGCCTACGAGCAGTACTTC
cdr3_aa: CASRRDRDRAYEQYF

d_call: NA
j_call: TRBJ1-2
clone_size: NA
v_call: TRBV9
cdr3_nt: TGTGCCAGCAGCACTAGTAGGAGGACAGAGCTTCCTATTGTATACACCTTC
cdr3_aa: CASSTSRRTELPIVYTF

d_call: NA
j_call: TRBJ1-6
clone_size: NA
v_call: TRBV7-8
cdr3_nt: TGTGCCAGCAGCTTAGTTAAGGACTCGGTGATCTATAATTCACCCCTCCACTTT
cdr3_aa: CASSLVKDSVIYNSPLHF

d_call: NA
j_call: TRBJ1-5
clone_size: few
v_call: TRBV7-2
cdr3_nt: TGTGCCAGCAGCTTAGAAAGGTATAATCAGCCCCAGCATTTT
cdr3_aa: CASSLERYNQPQHF

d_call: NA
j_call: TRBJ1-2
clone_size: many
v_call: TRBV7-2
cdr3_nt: TGTGCCAGCAGCTTAGTTCGGGCGGGTTATGGCTACACCTTC
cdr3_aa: CASSLVRAGYGYTF

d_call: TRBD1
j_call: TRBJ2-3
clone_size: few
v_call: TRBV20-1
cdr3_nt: TGCAGTGCTCCCCTGGCGGGACAGGGTACAGATACGCAGTATTTT
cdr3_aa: CSAPLAGQGTDTQYF

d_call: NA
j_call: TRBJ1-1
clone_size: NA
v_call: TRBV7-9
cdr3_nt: TGTGCCAGCAGCCCTCGGCAGGGGCAGGGTGAAGCTTTCTTT
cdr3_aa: CASSPRQGQGEAFF

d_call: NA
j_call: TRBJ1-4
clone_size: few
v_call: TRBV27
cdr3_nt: TGTGCCAGCAGCCACACCCTGGACAGCGGTGAAAAACTGTTTTTT
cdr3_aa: CASSHTLDSGEKLFF

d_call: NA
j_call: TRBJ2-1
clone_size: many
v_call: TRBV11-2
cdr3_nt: TGTGCCAGCAGCTTAGATCGGGCGAGCGGCTCCTACAATGAGCAGTTCTTC
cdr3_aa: CASSLDRASGSYNEQFF

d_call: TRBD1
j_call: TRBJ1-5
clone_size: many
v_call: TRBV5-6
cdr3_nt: TGTGCCAGCAGCGGTGGGACAGGGAGCAATCAGCCCCAGCATTTT
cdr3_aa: CASSGGTGSNQPQHF

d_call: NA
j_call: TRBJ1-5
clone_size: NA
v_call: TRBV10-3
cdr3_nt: TGTGCCATCAGTGTGGGACCAGGCGATCAGCCCCAGCATTTT
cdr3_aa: CAISVGPGDQPQHF